The clone carrying this T cell receptor beta chain occurred a few times. Sequenced by immunoSEQ multiplex PCR; TCRdb stores in-frame clones only, minus some. The table lists about 220,000 clones, approximately 83% of them singletons. This sample was taken from a study of blood T cell repertoires in COVID-19. Trimming shortened V by 1 base and J by 12 bases, and 9 bases separated the two germline ends. The germline V gene encodes CDR1 LGHNA and CDR2 YNFKEQ. CDR3 length: 11 residues. The chain recombines TRBV4-2 with TRBJ1-1; D gene ambiguous. This clonotype was obtained from a woman in her twenties or thirties who had recovered from COVID-19. The sequencing input was peripheral blood. This CDR3 reads CASSQGRGTFF. The CDR3 coding sequence is TGTGCCAGCAGCCAAGGCCGGGGAACTTTCTTT.